This T cell receptor beta chain came from a study of T cell clones after liver transplantation. The overall study: A pre-transplant mixed lymphocyte reaction with TCRbeta sequencing defined graft-donor-reactive clones followed in post-transplant blood. Without induction therapy, subjects received standard immunosuppression until 12-24 months post-transplant.

This clone has just a few counts. Thawed unstimulated PBMCs were FACS-sorted by CD3, CD4 and CD8 into two populations. V gave up 5 bases and J gave up 11 bases; unmatched junction bases: 7. Germline V CDR1 and CDR2: SGHTA, FQGNSA. This CDR3 region has 15 residues. Repertoires were generated with immunoSEQ multiplex PCR, while TCRdb's copy carries only in-frame clones and drops some. The profile covers tens of thousands of clones, with less than 85% appearing a single time and about 3% taken by the ten largest. The sequence was obtained from a human patient who received a liver transplant. Some of these T cells may belong to the graft donor. The chain uses TRBV7-2 and TRBJ2-1, with 15 bases lining up with TRBD2. This material consisted of CD4+ T cells from blood, taken at the approximately 16-month timepoint. Written as DNA, the CDR3 is TGTGCCAGCAGCCCGGGACTAGCGGGAGGAAGCAAGCAGTTCTTC. Protein: CASSPGLAGGSKQFF.